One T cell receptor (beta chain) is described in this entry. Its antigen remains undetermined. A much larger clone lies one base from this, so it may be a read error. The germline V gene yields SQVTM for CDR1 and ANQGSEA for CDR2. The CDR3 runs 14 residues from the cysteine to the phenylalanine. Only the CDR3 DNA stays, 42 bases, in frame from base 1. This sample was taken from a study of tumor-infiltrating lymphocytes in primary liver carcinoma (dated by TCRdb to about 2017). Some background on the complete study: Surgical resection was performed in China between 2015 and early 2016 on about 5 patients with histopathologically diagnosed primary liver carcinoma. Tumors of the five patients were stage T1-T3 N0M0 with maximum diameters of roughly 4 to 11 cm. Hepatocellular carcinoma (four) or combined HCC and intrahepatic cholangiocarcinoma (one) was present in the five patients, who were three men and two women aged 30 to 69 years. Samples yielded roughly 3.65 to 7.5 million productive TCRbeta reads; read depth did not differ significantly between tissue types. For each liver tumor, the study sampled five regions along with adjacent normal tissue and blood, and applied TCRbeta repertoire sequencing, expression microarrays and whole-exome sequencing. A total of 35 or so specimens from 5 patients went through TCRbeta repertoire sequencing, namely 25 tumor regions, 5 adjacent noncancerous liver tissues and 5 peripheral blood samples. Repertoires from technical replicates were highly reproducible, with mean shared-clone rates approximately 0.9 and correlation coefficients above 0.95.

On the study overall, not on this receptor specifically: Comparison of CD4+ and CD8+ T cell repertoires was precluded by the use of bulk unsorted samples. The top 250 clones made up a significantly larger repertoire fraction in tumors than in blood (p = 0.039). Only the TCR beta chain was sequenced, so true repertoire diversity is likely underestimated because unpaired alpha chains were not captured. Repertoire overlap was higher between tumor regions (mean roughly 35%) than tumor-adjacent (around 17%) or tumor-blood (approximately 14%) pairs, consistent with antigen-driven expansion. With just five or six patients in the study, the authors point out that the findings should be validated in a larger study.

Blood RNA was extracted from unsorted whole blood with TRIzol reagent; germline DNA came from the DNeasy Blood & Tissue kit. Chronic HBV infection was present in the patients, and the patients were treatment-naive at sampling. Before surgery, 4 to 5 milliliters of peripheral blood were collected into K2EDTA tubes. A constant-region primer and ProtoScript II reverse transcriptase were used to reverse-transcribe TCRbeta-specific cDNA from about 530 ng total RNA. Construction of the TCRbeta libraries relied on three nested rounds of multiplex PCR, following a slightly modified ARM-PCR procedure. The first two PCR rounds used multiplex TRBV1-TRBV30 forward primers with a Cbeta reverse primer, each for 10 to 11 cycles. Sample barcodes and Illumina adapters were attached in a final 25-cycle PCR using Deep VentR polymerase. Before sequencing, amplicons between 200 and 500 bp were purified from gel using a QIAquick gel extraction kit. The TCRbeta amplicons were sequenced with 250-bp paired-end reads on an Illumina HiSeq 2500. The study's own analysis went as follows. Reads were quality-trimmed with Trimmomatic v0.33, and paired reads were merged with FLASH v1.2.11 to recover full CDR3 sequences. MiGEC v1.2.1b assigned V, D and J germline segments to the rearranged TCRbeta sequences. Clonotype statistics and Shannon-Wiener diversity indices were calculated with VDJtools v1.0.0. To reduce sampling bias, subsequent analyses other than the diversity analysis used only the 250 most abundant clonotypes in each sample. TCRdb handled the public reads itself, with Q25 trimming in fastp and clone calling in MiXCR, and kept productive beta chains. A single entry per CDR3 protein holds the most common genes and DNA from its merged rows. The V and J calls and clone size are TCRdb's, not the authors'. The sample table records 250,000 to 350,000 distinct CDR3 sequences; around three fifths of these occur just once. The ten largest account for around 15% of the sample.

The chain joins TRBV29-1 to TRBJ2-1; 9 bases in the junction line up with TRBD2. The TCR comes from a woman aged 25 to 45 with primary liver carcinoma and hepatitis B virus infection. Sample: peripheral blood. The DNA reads TGCAGGGTTGAGTTGGCGGGAGGGTACAATGAGCAGTTCTTC. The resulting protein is CRVELAGGYNEQFF.